Reported below is one TCR beta chain. Its target is unknown. PBMCs were cryopreserved, and roughly 2 micrograms of genomic DNA from them went into TCR beta libraries. This table comes from immunoSEQ multiplex PCR, and its TCRdb copy is limited to in-frame clones, with some not included. The sample holds 200,000 or so clones, 70% seen once. Per germline, CDR1 SGHRS and CDR2 YFSETQ. The CDR3 contains 11 residues. Between the trimmed V and J ends, which lost 1 base and 6 bases, there was a span of 3 bases. This record belongs to a study of cytotoxic CD8 clonotypes in ibrutinib-treated CLL. Notes on the study in general: Few clonotypes were public, and these shrank or held steady under treatment. Progressing patients had sampling times that differed from those of sustained-remission patients.

Source: PBMCs, taken after 12 months of ibrutinib treatment. This chain connects TRBV5-1 to TRBJ2-3; D ambiguous. The receptor was isolated from a human donor with chronic lymphocytic leukemia. In DNA, the CDR3 is TGCGCCAGCAGCTTGAAGGATACGCAGTATTTT. This translates into CASSLKDTQYF.